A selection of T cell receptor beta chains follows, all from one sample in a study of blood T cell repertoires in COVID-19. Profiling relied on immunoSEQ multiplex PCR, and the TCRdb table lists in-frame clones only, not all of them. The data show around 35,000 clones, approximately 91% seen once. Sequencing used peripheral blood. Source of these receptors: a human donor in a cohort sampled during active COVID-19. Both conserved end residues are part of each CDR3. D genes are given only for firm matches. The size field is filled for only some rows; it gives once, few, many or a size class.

CDR3aa: CASSSWTSGRDNEQFF; CDR3nt: TGTGCCAGCAGCTCCTGGACTAGCGGGAGAGATAATGAGCAGTTCTTC; v_gene: TRBV11-2; d_gene: TRBD2; abundance: .; j_gene: TRBJ2-1
CDR3aa: CASSRDANEKLFF; CDR3nt: TGTGCCAGCAGTCGGGATGCTAATGAAAAACTGTTTTTT; v_gene: TRBV2; d_gene: .; abundance: .; j_gene: TRBJ1-4
CDR3aa: CASSRRGGSVAKNIQYF; CDR3nt: TGTGCCAGCAGCCGCCGAGGAGGGTCGGTAGCCAAAAACATTCAGTACTTC; v_gene: TRBV27; d_gene: .; abundance: few; j_gene: TRBJ2-4
CDR3aa: CASSLGQGDYEQYF; CDR3nt: TGTGCCAGCAGCTTGGGTCAGGGGGACTACGAGCAGTACTTC; v_gene: TRBV5-4; d_gene: TRBD1; abundance: .; j_gene: TRBJ2-7
CDR3aa: CASGGTGASWETQYF; CDR3nt: TGTGCCAGTGGGGGTACAGGGGCCTCTTGGGAGACCCAGTACTTC; v_gene: TRBV9; d_gene: TRBD1; abundance: once; j_gene: TRBJ2-5
CDR3aa: CASLTRTAGQGRTEAFF; CDR3nt: TGTGCCAGTCTTACCCGGACCGCGGGACAGGGTCGGACTGAAGCTTTCTTT; v_gene: TRBV18; d_gene: TRBD1; abundance: .; j_gene: TRBJ1-1
CDR3aa: CAKSDRGLQGISGANVLTF; CDR3nt: TGTGCCAAATCGGACAGGGGGCTACAGGGTATATCTGGGGCCAACGTCCTGACTTTC; v_gene: TRBV28; d_gene: TRBD1; abundance: .; j_gene: TRBJ2-6
CDR3aa: CASSLWGGSPYEQYF; CDR3nt: TGTGCCAGCAGCTTATGGGGGGGGAGTCCCTACGAGCAGTACTTC; v_gene: TRBV11-2; d_gene: TRBD2; abundance: .; j_gene: TRBJ2-7
CDR3aa: CASSQYTGNSPLHF; CDR3nt: TGCGCCAGCAGCCAGTATACAGGGAATTCACCCCTCCACTTT; v_gene: TRBV5-1; d_gene: .; abundance: once; j_gene: TRBJ1-6
CDR3aa: CASSFSGSSYEQYF; CDR3nt: TGTGCCAGCAGTTTTAGCGGGAGTTCCTACGAGCAGTACTTC; v_gene: TRBV7-9; d_gene: TRBD2; abundance: .; j_gene: TRBJ2-7
CDR3aa: CASSFQGPGGYTF; CDR3nt: TGTGCCAGCAGTTTCCAGGGGCCGGGTGGCTACACCTTC; v_gene: TRBV6-6; d_gene: .; abundance: .; j_gene: TRBJ1-2
CDR3aa: CASSITQWTGELFF; CDR3nt: TGTGCCAGTAGTATTACTCAATGGACCGGGGAGCTGTTTTTT; v_gene: TRBV19; d_gene: .; abundance: .; j_gene: TRBJ2-2
CDR3aa: CSAGLGLAGDEQYF; CDR3nt: TGCAGCGCAGGCTTGGGACTAGCGGGCGACGAGCAGTACTTC; v_gene: TRBV29-1; d_gene: TRBD2; abundance: once; j_gene: TRBJ2-7
CDR3aa: CASSRSRDSNYEQYF; CDR3nt: TGTGCCAGCAGTCGCTCCCGGGACTCCAACTACGAGCAGTACTTC; v_gene: TRBV28; d_gene: .; abundance: .; j_gene: TRBJ2-7
CDR3aa: CASSLAGAGQPQHF; CDR3nt: TGTGCCAGCAGCTTAGCGGGGGCCGGTCAGCCCCAGCATTTT; v_gene: TRBV7-6; d_gene: .; abundance: .; j_gene: TRBJ1-5
CDR3aa: CAISDTSGTYEQYF; CDR3nt: TGTGCCATCAGTGATACTAGCGGGACCTACGAGCAGTACTTC; v_gene: TRBV10-3; d_gene: TRBD2; abundance: .; j_gene: TRBJ2-7